These T cell receptor beta chains were read from a single sample in a study of blood T cell repertoires in COVID-19. Using immunoSEQ multiplex PCR, the repertoire was profiled, and TCRdb retains in-frame clones only, with some absent. The sample lists under 200,000 clones; about 90% were seen once. Sample: PBMCs or T cells enriched from blood (not recorded which). Receptors were obtained from a woman in her forties or fifties who had recovered from COVID-19. Each CDR3 is given with its conserved first and last residue.

>14|TRBV13|TRBJ2-7
CASSLTALSYEQYF
>17|TRBV7-3|TRBJ1-3
CASSLTIGTGSGNTIYF
>15|TRBV30|TRBJ2-7
CAWSVRGGGSYEQYF
>15|TRBV6-5|TRBJ2-7
CASSYQGPAFREQYF
>17|TRBV5-1|TRBJ2-3
CASSLGKGNRMTDTQYF
>15|TRBV3-1/TRBV3-2|TRBJ1-5
CASSPGTGTNQPQHF
>14|TRBV29-1|TRBJ1-1
CSASARGLNTEAFF
>16|TRBV7-2|TRBJ2-5
CASSSPGGGAQETQYF
>14|TRBV14|TRBJ2-7
CASSVGTQIGEQYF
>12|TRBV19|TRBJ2-5
CASSPGRETQYF
>15|TRBV9|TRBJ1-6
CASSVGGQRNSPLHF